This T cell receptor beta chain stems from a study of glioma-infiltrating T cells. The iRepertoire nested amplicon-rescue multiplex PCR amplified TCR alpha and beta CDR3s from RNA. TCRdb reprocessed the multiplex PCR reads via MiXCR and lists one record per CDR3 protein. The sample has some 120,000 distinct CDR3 sequences, roughly 20% seen once. This clonotype was seen many times. Trimming left V 8 bases short and J 4 bases short, with 14 bases between. The CDR3 spans 13 residues. The germline V gene encodes CDR1 SNHLY and CDR2 FYNNEI. The sequenced material came from glioma tissue, nonneoplastic brain tissue, or PBMCs (not recorded which). The clonotype originates from a human donor with low-grade glioma or glioblastoma, undergoing nonglioma brain surgery, or in good health (not recorded which). This chain connects TRBV2 to TRBJ1-1, with D possibly being TRBD1 (6 bases). The CDR3 region is CASLERGATEAFF. In DNA, the CDR3 is TGTGCCAGCTTAGAGCGGGGGGCCACTGAAGCTTTCTTT.